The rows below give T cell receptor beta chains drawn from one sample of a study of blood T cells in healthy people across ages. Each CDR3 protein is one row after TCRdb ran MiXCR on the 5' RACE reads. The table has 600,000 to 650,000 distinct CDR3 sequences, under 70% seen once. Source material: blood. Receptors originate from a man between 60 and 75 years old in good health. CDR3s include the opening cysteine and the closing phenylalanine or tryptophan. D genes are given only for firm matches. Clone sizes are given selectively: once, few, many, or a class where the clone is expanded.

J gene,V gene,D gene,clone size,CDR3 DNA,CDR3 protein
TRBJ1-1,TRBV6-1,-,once,TGTGCCAGCAGTGAATTTGGGGCAGCTGCTGCGAACACTGAAGCTTTCTTT,CASSEFGAAAANTEAFF
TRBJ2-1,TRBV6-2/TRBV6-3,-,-,TGTGCCAGCAGTTACTCTTCCAATGAGCAGTTCTTC,CASSYSSNEQFF
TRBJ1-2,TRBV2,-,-,TGTGCCAGCACCAGGGTAGGCAACTATGGCTACACCTTC,CASTRVGNYGYTF
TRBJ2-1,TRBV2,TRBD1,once,TGTGCCAGCAGTGAAAGGACAGGCCGGAGCGAGTTCTTC,CASSERTGRSEFF
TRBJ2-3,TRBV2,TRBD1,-,TGTGCCAGCAGGGACAGGCCCACAGATACGCAGTATTTT,CASRDRPTDTQYF
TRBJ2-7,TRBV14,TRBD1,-,TGTGCCAGCAGCCGGGACAGGGATAGTGAGCAGTACTTC,CASSRDRDSEQYF
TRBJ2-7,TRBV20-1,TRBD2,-,TGCAGTGCTAGTGGACTAGCGGGGGCTATGAGCTCCTACGAGCAGTACTTC,CSASGLAGAMSSYEQYF
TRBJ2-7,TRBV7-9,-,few,TGTGCCAGCAGCCCCCCTCTTACCGGGACGGCGTCCTACGAGCAGTACTTC,CASSPPLTGTASYEQYF
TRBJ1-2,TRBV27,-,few,TGTGCCAGCAGTTTTCGGGGGGCAGGGGATGGCTACACCTTC,CASSFRGAGDGYTF
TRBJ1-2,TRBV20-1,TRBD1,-,TGCAGTGCTTGGGCGGGACAGGGGGCGCGGAGGTCCTATGGCTACACCTTC,CSAWAGQGARRSYGYTF
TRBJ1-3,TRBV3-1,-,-,TGTGCCAGCAGCCCCCTTCCAGGAAACACCATATATTTT,CASSPLPGNTIYF
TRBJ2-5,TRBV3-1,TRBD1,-,TGTGCCAGCAGCCAAAAAAATGCGGACAGGACGACCCAGTACTTC,CASSQKNADRTTQYF
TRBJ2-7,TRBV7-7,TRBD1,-,TGTGCCGGGGGACAGATAATCTACGAGCAGTACTTC,CAGGQIIYEQYF
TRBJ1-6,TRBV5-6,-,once,TGTGCCAGCAGCCTCGAGGGGGTTTCACCCCTCCACTTT,CASSLEGVSPLHF
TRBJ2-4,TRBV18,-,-,TGTGCCAGCTCACCAAGGGTAGAAGCCAAAAACATTCAGTACTTC,CASSPRVEAKNIQYF
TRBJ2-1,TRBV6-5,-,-,TGTGCCAGCAGCTCTACCTTTCCTGATCTACGGCAGTTCTTC,CASSSTFPDLRQFF
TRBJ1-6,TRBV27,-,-,TGTGCCAGCAGTGCTCCGGGCCTGGGGGTTTCACCCCCCCACTTT,CASSAPGLGVSPPHF
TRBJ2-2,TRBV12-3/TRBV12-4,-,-,TGTGCCAGCAGTTTCTCACTCACCGGGGAGCTGTTTTTT,CASSFSLTGELFF
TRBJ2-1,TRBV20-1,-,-,TGCAGTGCTCCTCATAGCACACCCAATAATGAGCAGTTCTTC,CSAPHSTPNNEQFF
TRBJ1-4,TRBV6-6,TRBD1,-,TGTGCCAGCAGTTACGGGACAGGAGAAAAACTGTTTTTT,CASSYGTGEKLFF
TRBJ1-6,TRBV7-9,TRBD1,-,TGTGCCAGCAGCTCAGCGGGACAGGTCTATAATTCACCCCTCCACTTT,CASSSAGQVYNSPLHF
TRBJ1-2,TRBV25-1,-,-,TGTGCCAGCAGTGACCAAAACCAGGGGACGGGTGGCTACACCTTC,CASSDQNQGTGGYTF